The source of this T cell receptor (gamma chain) is a study of gamma-delta chains in newborns, infants, children. On the study more broadly: Microbial exposure reportedly drives polyclonal innate γδ T cell expansion after birth.

There are 13 residues in the CDR3. The germline V gene encodes CDR1 VENAVY and CDR2 YDSYNSRV. V shed 4 bases, J shed 3 bases, and the junction held 6 bases outside the gene matches. With CATT, TCRdb re-called clones from the reads. The sample lists 3,000 to 4,000 gamma-chain clones; about 63% were seen once. Turning to this clone: The same CDR3 also results from other DNA sequences found in this sample.

The chain joins TRGV8 to TRGJ1 or TRGJ2. The J gene is absent in TCRdb and was assigned here via DNA matching to germline. The TCR was taken from a child who was a newborn, infant or young child, either healthy, febrile or measles-vaccinated (not recorded which). Sequences were obtained from blood. The CDR3: CATWDRFYYKKLF. The CDR3 DNA is TGTGCCACCTGGGACCGTTTTTATTATAAGAAACTCTTT.